The T cell receptor beta chain under discussion was sequenced for a study of spatial heterogeneity in lung cancer. Many counts were recorded for this clonotype. The germline gives CDR1 MGHRA, CDR2 YSYEKL. The CDR3 contains 16 residues. V dropped 0 bases and J dropped 6 bases, with 14 bases sitting between them. TCRdb itself ran the 5' RACE reads through MiXCR, one entry per CDR3 protein. The table has 40,000 to 55,000 distinct CDR3 sequences, 6.5% to 8% seen once; the top ten hold around 42%. The time point denotes: sample taken at primary tumor resection. From tumor, nontumor lung or frozen PBMC, whole RNA was taken unsorted for sequencing.

The sample was PBMCs, taken at surgery. The chain is built from TRBV4-1 and TRBJ2-2; possibly TRBD1 for D (6 bases). This TCR derives from a female donor with early-stage non-small cell lung cancer. The CDR3 region has the DNA TGCGCCAGCAGCCAAGATCAGGGGCAGCGGTCCGGGGAGCTGTTTTTT. This sequence encodes CASSQDQGQRSGELFF.